This T cell receptor (beta chain) was profiled in a study of response to subunit inactivated influenza vaccine. Germline assignment: CDR1 MNHEY and CDR2 SVGAGI. This CDR3 contains 15 residues. Using its own MiXCR run on the RT-PCR reads, TCRdb lists one record per CDR3 protein. The sample gives hundreds of thousands of distinct CDR3 sequences, 15% to 18% of which show up once; around a tenth is in the top ten. V is TRBV6-5 and J is TRBJ2-1; D is undetermined. The J call could be wrong; TRBJ2-7 is a better fit for the DNA end. Sequences were derived from PBMCs from blood, sampled 12 days after vaccination. The sequence derives from a man aged 45-60 years who received an inactivated influenza vaccine. CDR3 sequence (DNA): TGTGCCAGCAGTTACTCGACGACCGGGTACAATGAGCAGTACTTC. Amino acids: CASSYSTTGYNEQYF.